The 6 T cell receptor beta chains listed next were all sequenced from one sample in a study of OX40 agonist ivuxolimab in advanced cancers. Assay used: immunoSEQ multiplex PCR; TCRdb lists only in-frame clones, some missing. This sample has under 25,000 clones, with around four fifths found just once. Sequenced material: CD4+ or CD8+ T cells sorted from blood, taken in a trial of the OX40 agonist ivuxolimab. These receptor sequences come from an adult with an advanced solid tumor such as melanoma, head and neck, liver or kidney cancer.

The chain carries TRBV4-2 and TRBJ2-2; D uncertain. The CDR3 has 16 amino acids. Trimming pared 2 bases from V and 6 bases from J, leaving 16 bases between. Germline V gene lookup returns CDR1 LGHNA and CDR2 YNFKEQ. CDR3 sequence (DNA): TGTGCCAGCAGCCAAATGCCGGACCCCGCGGCCGGGGAGCTGTTTTTT. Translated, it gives CASSQMPDPAAGELFF.

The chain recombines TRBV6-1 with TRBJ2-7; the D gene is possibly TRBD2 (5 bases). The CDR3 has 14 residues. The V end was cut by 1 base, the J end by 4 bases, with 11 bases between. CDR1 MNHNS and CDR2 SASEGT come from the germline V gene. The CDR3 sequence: CASSEVRGRYEQYF. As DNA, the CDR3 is TGTGCCAGCAGTGAAGTCCGGGGAAGGTACGAGCAGTACTTC.

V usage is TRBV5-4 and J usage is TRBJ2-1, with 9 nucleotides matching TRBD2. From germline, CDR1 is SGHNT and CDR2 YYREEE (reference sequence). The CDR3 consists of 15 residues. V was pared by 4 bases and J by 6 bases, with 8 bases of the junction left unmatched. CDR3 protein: CASSQDRGLANEQFF. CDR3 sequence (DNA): TGTGCCAGCAGCCAAGATAGGGGACTAGCCAATGAGCAGTTCTTC.

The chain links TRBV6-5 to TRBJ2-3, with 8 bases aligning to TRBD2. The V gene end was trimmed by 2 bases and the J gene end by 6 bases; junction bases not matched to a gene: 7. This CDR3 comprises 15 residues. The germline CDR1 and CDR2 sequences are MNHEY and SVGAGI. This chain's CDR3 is CASSYGGGRVDTQYF. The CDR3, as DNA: TGTGCCAGCAGTTACGGCGGGGGGCGGGTGGATACGCAGTATTTT.

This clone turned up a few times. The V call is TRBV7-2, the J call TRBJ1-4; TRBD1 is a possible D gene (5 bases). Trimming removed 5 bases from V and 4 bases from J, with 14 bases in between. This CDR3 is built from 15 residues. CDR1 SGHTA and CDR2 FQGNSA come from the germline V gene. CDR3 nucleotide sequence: TGTGCCAGCAGCCCTTTGGGACTGAGTAATGAAAAACTGTTTTTT. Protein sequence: CASSPLGLSNEKLFF.

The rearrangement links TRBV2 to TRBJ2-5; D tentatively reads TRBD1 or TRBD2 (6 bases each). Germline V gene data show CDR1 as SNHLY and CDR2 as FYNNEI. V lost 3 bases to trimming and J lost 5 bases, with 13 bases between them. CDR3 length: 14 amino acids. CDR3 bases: TGTGCCAGCAGTGAGGAGGGGGGTGGGGAGACCCAGTACTTC. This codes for CASSEEGGGETQYF.